This TCR beta chain came from a study of identical twins. Overall study findings and caveats: Cord blood's abundant beta clonotypes had fewer insertions, unlike memory repertoires. Sequences that were beta out-of-frame showed weaker excess twin sharing.

Points on this clonotype: Its target is unknown.

TCRdb itself ran the 5' RACE reads through MiXCR, one entry per CDR3 protein. The sample includes hundreds of thousands of distinct CDR3 sequences, 21% of them seen just once. Germline values: CDR1 MNHEY, CDR2 SMNVEV (reference sequence). The CDR3 extends over 16 amino acids. Trimming removed 1 base from V and 5 bases from J; junction bases left unmatched: 7. These data are also associated with another study on T cells expressing NK-cell markers. As that report states: Seven sequenced donors out of eight were HCMV-seropositive, one seronegative. A handful of donors showed these clonotypes also leading the CD3+CD56-NKG2C+ fraction.

The TCR originated in a young woman in good health. J is TRBJ2-7 and V is TRBV27; 11 bases match TRBD1. Material for sequencing was PBMCs. CDR3 sequence reads: CASSLYRDRGFHEQYF. The CDR3 DNA is TGTGCCAGCAGTTTATACCGGGACAGGGGGTTCCACGAGCAGTACTTC.